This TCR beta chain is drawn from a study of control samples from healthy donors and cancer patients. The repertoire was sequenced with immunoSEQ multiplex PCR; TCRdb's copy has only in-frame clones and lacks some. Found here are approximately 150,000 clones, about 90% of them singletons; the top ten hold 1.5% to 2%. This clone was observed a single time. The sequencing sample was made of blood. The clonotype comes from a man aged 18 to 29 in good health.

CDR3 nucleotide sequence: TGTGCCAGCAGTTTTGGCAGGGTCCAAGAGACCCAGTACTTC. Translated, it gives CASSFGRVQETQYF. The V call is TRBV28, the J call TRBJ2-5; TRBD1 is a possible D gene (5 bases). CDR3 length: 14 residues. V lost 3 bases and J lost 1, with 9 bases in between. Germline CDR1 MDHEN, CDR2 SYDVKM.